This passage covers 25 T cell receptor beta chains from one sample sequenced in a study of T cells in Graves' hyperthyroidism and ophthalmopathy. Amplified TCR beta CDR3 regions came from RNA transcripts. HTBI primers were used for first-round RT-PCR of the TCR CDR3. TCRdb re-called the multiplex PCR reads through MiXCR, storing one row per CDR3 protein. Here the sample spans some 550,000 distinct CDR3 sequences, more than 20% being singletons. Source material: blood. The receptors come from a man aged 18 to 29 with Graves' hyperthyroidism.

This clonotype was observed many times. CDR3 in DNA: TGTGCCAGCAGTGGGGGCAGGGGCCTCTACGAGCAGTACTTC. Translated, it gives CASSGGRGLYEQYF. The J gene is TRBJ2-7, the V gene TRBV28; maybe TRBD1 (6 bases). The CDR3 totals 14 residues. Germline CDR1 and CDR2: MDHEN and SYDVKM. V was cut by 5 bases and J by 3 bases, with 14 bases left in between.

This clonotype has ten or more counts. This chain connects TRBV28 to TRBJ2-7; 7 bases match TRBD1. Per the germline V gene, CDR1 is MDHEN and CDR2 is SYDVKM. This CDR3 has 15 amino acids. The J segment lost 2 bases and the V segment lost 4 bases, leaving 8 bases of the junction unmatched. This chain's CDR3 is CASSSPRDRTYEQYF. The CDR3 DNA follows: TGTGCCAGCAGTTCGCCCCGGGACAGAACCTACGAGCAGTACTTC.

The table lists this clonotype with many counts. The CDR3 sequence: CASSAHPRVGQETQYF. The CDR3 bases are TGTGCCAGCAGCGCCCACCCCCGAGTAGGGCAAGAGACCCAGTACTTC. J is TRBJ2-5 and V is TRBV7-9, with no clear D. The V end lost 5 bases, the J end lost 2 bases, and 18 bases lay between the germline ends. The CDR3 consists of 16 residues. In germline, CDR1 is SEHNR, CDR2 FQNEAQ (reference sequence).

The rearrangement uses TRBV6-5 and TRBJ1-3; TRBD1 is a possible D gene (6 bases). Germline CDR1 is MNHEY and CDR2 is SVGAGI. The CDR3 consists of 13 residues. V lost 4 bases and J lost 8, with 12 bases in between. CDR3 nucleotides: TGTGCCAGCAGTTGGACAGAAGAAGACACCATATATTTT. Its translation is CASSWTEEDTIYF.

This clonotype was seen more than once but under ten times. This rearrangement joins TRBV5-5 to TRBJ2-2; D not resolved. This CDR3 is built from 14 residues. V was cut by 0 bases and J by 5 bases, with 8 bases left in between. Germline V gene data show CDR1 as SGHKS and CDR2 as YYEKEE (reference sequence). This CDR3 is CASSLVQVTGELFF. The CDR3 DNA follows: TGTGCCAGCAGCTTGGTGCAGGTAACCGGGGAGCTGTTTTTT. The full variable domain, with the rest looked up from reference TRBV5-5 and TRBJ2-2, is DAGVTQSPTHLIKTRGQQVTLRCSPISGHKSVSWYQQVLGQGPQFIFQYYEKEERGRGNFPDRFSARQFPNYSSELNVNALLLGDSALYLCASSLVQVTGELFFGEGSRLTVL.

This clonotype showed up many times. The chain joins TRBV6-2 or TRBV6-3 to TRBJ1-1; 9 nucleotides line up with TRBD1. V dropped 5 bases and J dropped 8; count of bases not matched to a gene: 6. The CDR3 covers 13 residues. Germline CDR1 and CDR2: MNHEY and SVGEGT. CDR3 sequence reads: CASSRRQGEEAFF. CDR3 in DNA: TGTGCCAGCAGTCGACGACAGGGGGAAGAAGCTTTCTTT.

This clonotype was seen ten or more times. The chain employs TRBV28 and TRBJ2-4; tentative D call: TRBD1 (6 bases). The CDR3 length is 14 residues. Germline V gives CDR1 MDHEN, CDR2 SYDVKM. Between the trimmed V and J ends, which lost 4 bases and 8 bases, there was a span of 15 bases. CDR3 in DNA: TGTGCCAGCAGTTCCGAAGCAGGGGTGCACATTCAGTACTTC. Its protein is CASSSEAGVHIQYF.

In DNA, the CDR3 is TGTGCCAGCAGTCCGGGACGTTATTATAGCAATCAGCCCCAGCATTTT. Its translation is CASSPGRYYSNQPQHF. J is TRBJ1-5 and V is TRBV27, with a weak D call TRBD1 (5 bases). This CDR3 region has 16 residues. Germline CDR1 MNHEY, CDR2 SMNVEV (reference sequence). Trimming pared 5 bases from V and 0 bases from J, leaving 14 bases between.

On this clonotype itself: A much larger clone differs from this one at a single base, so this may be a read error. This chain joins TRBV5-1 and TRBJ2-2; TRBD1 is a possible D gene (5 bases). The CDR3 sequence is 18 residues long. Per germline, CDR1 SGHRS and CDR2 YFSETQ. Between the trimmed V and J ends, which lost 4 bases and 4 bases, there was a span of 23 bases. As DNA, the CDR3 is TGCGCCAGCAGCAGAGCTTTGTGGGGCCCTGGCGGCACCGGGGAGCTGTTTTTT. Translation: CASSRALWGPGGTGELFF. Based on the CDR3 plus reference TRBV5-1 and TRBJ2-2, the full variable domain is KAGVTQTPRYLIKTRGQQVTLSCSPISGHRSVSWYQQTPGQGLQFLFEYFSETQRNKGNFPGRFSGRQFSNSRSEMNVSTLELGDSALYLCASSRALWGPGGTGELFFGEGSRLTVL.

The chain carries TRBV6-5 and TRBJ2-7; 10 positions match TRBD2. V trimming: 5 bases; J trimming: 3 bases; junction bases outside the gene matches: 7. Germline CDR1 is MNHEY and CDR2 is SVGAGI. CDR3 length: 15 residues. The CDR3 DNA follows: TGTGCCAGCAGTACTACTAGCGGGACGTACTACGAGCAGTACTTC. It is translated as CASSTTSGTYYEQYF.

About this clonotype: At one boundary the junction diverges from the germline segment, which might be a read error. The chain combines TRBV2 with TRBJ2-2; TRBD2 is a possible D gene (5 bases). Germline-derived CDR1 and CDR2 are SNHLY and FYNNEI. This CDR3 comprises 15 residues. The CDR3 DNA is TGTGCCAGCAGTGTCCGGACGGGGAACACCGGGGAGCTGTGTTTT. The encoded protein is CASSVRTGNTGELCF.

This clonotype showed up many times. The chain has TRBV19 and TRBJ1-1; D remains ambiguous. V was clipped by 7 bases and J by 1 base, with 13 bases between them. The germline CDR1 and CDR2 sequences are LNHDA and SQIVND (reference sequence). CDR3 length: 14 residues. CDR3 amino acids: CASTLGRKNTEAFF. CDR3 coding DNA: TGTGCCAGTACTCTAGGGCGGAAGAACACTGAAGCTTTCTTT.

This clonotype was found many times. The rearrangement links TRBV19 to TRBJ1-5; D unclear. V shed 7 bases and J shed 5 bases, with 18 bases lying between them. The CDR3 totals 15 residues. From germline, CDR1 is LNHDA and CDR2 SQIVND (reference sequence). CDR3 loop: CASNKGITGYQPQHF. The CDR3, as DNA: TGTGCCAGTAACAAGGGAATAACCGGTTATCAGCCCCAGCATTTT.

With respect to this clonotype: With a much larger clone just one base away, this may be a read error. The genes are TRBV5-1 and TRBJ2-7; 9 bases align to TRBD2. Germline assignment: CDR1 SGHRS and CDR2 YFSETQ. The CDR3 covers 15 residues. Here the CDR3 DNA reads TGCGCCATCAGCTTGATGACTAGCGGAACCTACGAGCAGTACTTC. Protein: CAISLMTSGTYEQYF.

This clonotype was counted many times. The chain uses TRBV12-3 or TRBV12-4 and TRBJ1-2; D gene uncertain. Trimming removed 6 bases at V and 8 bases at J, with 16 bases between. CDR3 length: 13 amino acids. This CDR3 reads CASSPIMIRGYTF. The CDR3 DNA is TGTGCCAGCAGCCCTATAATGATCCGCGGCTACACCTTC.

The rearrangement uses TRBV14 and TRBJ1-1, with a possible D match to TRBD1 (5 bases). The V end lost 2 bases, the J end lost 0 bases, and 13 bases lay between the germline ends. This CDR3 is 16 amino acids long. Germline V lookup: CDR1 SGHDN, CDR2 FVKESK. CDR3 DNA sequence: TGTGCCAGCAGCCAAAGCCCGGGACGCATGAACACTGAAGCTTTCTTT. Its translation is CASSQSPGRMNTEAFF.

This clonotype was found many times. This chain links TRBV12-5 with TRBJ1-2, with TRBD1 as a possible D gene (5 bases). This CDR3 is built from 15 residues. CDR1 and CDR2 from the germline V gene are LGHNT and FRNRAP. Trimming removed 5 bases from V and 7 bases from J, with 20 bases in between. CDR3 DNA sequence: TGTGCTAGTGGTCTCTCCGGGACCGCCCGAGGTGGCTACACCTTC. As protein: CASGLSGTARGGYTF.

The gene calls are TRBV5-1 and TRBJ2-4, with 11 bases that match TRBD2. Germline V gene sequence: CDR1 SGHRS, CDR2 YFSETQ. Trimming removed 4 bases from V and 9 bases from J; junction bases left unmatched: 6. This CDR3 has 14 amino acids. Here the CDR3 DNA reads TGCGCCAGCAGCGATAGCGGGGGGGCCGTCATTCAGTACTTC. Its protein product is CASSDSGGAVIQYF. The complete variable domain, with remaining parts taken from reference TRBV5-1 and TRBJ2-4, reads KAGVTQTPRYLIKTRGQQVTLSCSPISGHRSVSWYQQTPGQGLQFLFEYFSETQRNKGNFPGRFSGRQFSNSRSEMNVSTLELGDSALYLCASSDSGGAVIQYFGAGTRLSVL.

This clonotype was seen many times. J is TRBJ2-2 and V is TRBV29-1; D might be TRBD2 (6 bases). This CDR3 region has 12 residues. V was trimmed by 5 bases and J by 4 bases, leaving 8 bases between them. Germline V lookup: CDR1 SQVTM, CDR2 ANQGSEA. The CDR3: CSVWRATGELFF. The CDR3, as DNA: TGCAGCGTTTGGAGGGCCACCGGGGAGCTGTTTTTT.

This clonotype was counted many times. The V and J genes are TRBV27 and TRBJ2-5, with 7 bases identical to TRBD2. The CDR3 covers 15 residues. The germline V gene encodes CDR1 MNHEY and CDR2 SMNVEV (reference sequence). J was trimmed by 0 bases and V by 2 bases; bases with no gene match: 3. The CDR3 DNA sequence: TGTGCCAGCAGTTTACTAGCGGTGGACCAAGAGACCCAGTACTTC. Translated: CASSLLAVDQETQYF.

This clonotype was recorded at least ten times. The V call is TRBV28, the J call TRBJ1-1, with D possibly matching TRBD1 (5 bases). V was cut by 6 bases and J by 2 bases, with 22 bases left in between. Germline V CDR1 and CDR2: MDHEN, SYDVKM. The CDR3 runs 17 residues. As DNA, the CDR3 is TGTGCCAGCAGCCGCTTCGGGGGGAAGAGGAGTAACACTGAAGCTTTCTTT. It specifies CASSRFGGKRSNTEAFF.

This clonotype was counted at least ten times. The CDR3, as DNA: TGTGCCAGCAGCCTTCAGACAGGGGAAGAGACCCAGTACTTC. Amino acids: CASSLQTGEETQYF. The V gene is TRBV7-8, the J gene TRBJ2-5; the match to TRBD1 covers 8 bases. V was clipped by 5 bases and J by 3 bases; unmatched bases: 5. The CDR3 sequence is 14 residues long. Germline values: CDR1 SGHVS, CDR2 FQNEAQ.

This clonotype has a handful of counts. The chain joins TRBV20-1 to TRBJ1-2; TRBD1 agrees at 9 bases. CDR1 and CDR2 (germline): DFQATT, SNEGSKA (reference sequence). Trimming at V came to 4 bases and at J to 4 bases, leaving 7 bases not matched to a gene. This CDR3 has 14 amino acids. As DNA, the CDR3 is TGCAGTGCTATTACAGGGGGCCGGGGCTATGGCTACACCTTC. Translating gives CSAITGGRGYGYTF.

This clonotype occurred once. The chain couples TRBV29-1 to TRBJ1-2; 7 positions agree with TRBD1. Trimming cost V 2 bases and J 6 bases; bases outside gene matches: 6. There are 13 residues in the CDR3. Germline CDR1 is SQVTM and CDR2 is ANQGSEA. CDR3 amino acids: CSVELRQGHGYTF. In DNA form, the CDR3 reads TGCAGCGTTGAATTACGACAGGGACATGGCTACACCTTC.

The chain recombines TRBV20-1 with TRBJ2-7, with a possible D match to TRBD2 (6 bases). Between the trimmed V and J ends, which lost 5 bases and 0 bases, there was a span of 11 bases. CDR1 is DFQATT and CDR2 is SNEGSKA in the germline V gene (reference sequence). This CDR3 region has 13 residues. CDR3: CSAEWGDSYEQYF. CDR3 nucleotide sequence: TGCAGTGCTGAGTGGGGGGACTCCTACGAGCAGTACTTC.